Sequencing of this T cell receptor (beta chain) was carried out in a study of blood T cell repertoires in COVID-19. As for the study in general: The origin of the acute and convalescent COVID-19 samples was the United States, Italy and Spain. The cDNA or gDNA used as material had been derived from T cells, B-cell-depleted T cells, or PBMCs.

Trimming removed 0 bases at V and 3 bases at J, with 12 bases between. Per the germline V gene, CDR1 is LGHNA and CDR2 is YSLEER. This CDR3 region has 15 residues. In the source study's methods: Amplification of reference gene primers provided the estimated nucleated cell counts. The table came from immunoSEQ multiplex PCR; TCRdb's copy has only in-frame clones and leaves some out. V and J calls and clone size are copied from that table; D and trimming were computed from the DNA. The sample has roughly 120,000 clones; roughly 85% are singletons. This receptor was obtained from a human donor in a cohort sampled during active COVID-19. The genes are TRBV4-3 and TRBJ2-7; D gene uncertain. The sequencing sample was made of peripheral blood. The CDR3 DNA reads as TGCGCCAGCAGCCAAGAAGTAGCAAGCCTCTACGAGCAGTACTTC. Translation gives CASSQEVASLYEQYF.